The next 29 T cell receptor beta chains were all read from a single sample in a study of blood T cell repertoires in COVID-19. Only in-frame clones appear in the TCRdb table, and some are missing; sequencing was by immunoSEQ multiplex PCR. The data contain around 58,000 clones, 80% to 90% of them singletons. The sequenced material came from PBMCs or T cells enriched from blood (not recorded which). Source of these receptors: a woman aged 40-49 years with acute COVID-19.

The genes are TRBV7-6 and TRBJ1-5; 8 positions agree with TRBD1. Germline values: CDR1 SGHVS, CDR2 FNYEAQ. This CDR3 contains 15 residues. J was trimmed by 3 bases and V by 1 base; bases with no gene match: 2. The CDR3 loop reads CASSLGTGPNQPQHF. Here the CDR3 DNA reads TGTGCCAGCAGCTTAGGGACAGGGCCCAATCAGCCCCAGCATTTT.

The genes are TRBV29-1 and TRBJ1-1, with TRBD1 identical over 7 bases. CDR3 length equals 12 residues. Germline assignment: CDR1 SQVTM and CDR2 ANQGSEA. Unmatched junction bases numbered 4, after V lost 4 bases and J lost 5 bases. The CDR3 spells CSVVQGRTEAFF. The DNA of the CDR3 is TGCAGCGTTGTACAGGGGAGAACTGAAGCTTTCTTT.

In the case of this clone: One end of the junction fails to match germline, which may point to a read error. The J gene is TRBJ2-1, the V gene TRBV7-7; 8 nucleotides match TRBD1. This CDR3 has 15 amino acids. Germline lookup yields CDR1 SSHAT and CDR2 FNYEAQ (reference sequence). DNA of the CDR3: TGTGCTAGCAGCTTAGCGCAGGGGGCCCACCATGAGCAGTTCTTC. It yields the protein CASSLAQGAHHEQFF.

The gene calls are TRBV4-2 and TRBJ1-1; D unclear. CDR1 and CDR2 from the germline V gene are LGHNA and YNFKEQ. V lost 1 base, J lost 1 base, and 13 bases lay in between. The CDR3 has 16 amino acids. CDR3 sequence reads: CASSQVWEAANTEAFF. In DNA, the CDR3 is TGTGCCAGCAGCCAAGTCTGGGAGGCGGCGAACACTGAAGCTTTCTTT.

CDR3 DNA sequence: TGTGCCAGTAGTATTTCCCTAGCGGGAGGGCCTAAGGCCTACGAGCAGTACTTC. It specifies CASSISLAGGPKAYEQYF. The chain uses TRBV19 and TRBJ2-7; 12 bases match TRBD2. CDR1 LNHDA and CDR2 SQIVND come from the germline V gene (reference sequence). V trimming: 3 bases; J trimming: 2 bases; junction bases outside the gene matches: 11. The CDR3 loop spans 18 amino acids. The variable domain in full, with the rest retrieved from reference TRBV19 and TRBJ2-7, is DGGITQSPKYLFRKEGQNVTLSCEQNLNHDAMYWYRQDPGQGLRLIYYSQIVNDFQKGDIAEGYSVSREKKESFPLTVTSAQKNPTAFYLCASSISLAGGPKAYEQYFGPGTRLTVT.

The chain combines TRBV10-3 with TRBJ1-2; D may be TRBD1 (5 bases). CDR3 length equals 15 residues. V lost 1 base to trimming and J lost 6 bases, with 15 bases between them. From germline, CDR1 is ENHRY and CDR2 SYGVKD. The DNA for the CDR3 is TGTGCCATCAGTGAGTTTGTCAGGGCGGGAAATGGCTACACCTTC. Translation gives CAISEFVRAGNGYTF.

The genes are TRBV28 and TRBJ1-3; D possibly corresponds to TRBD1 (5 bases). Looked up from germline, CDR1 is MDHEN and CDR2 is SYDVKM. Trimming removed 7 bases from V and 4 bases from J, with 17 bases in between. CDR3 length: 15 amino acids. CDR3 DNA: TGTGCCAGCACCCCAGGGAGGGTCTCCGGAAACACCATATATTTT. Translated, it gives CASTPGRVSGNTIYF.

V and J are TRBV15 and TRBJ2-1; 7 bases are shared with TRBD2. The V gene's germline CDR1 is LNHNV and CDR2 YYDKDF (reference sequence). CDR3 size: 14 residues. The ends lost 7 bases at V and 4 bases at J; junction bases unmatched: 7. The CDR3 sequence: CATTLAEGYNEQFF. The CDR3 DNA reads as TGTGCCACCACCCTAGCGGAGGGGTACAATGAGCAGTTCTTC.

This rearrangement joins TRBV19 to TRBJ1-4; a weak D match, TRBD1 (5 bases). CDR1 LNHDA and CDR2 SQIVND come from the germline V gene (reference sequence). CDR3 length: 15 residues. Trimming shortened V by 5 bases and J by 0 bases, and 10 bases separated the two germline ends. This CDR3 reads CASSPDTTTNEKLFF. The DNA for the CDR3 is TGTGCCAGTAGTCCGGACACCACAACTAATGAAAAACTGTTTTTT.

In its sample, this clone was seen once. This chain uses TRBV7-2 with TRBJ1-1; weak D call: TRBD1 (6 bases). V was clipped by 2 bases and J by 1 base, with 11 bases between them. Germline CDR1 is SGHTA and CDR2 is FQGNSA. The CDR3 length is 15 residues. CDR3 DNA sequence: TGTGCCAGCAGCTTATCCCAGACAGGGAACACTGAAGCTTTCTTT. Amino acid sequence: CASSLSQTGNTEAFF.

The chain recombines TRBV28 with TRBJ1-1; D is ambiguous. Trimming shortened V by 6 bases and J by 8 bases, and 19 bases separated the two germline ends. Germline V gives CDR1 MDHEN, CDR2 SYDVKM. The CDR3 is 14 residues long. CDR3 sequence reads: CASRYSLTLSEAFF. In DNA form, the CDR3 reads TGTGCCAGCAGATACAGCTTAACTTTATCAGAAGCTTTCTTT.

The chain couples TRBV14 to TRBJ1-4; 10 nucleotides match TRBD1. This CDR3 is built from 15 residues. The ends lost 2 bases at V and 7 bases at J; junction bases unmatched: 4. The germline V gene encodes CDR1 SGHDN and CDR2 FVKESK. CDR3 residues: CASSQRTGGSEKLFF. CDR3 nucleotide sequence: TGTGCCAGCAGCCAAAGGACAGGGGGAAGTGAAAAACTGTTTTTT.

This clone was observed a single time. The chain couples TRBV20-1 to TRBJ2-3, with D hard to call. V gave up 6 bases and J gave up 5 bases, with 9 bases separating them. Germline assignment: CDR1 DFQATT and CDR2 SNEGSKA (reference sequence). CDR3 length: 11 amino acids. CDR3 bases: TGCAGTGCCCCCCCAGGAGATACGCAGTATTTT. Its translation is CSAPPGDTQYF.

The chain recombines TRBV5-1 with TRBJ2-2, with 9 bases that match TRBD2. The germline V gene has CDR1 SGHRS and CDR2 YFSETQ. J lost 4 bases, V lost 4 bases, and 5 bases had no gene match. The CDR3 extends over 15 amino acids. CDR3 sequence reads: CASSLWTSATGELFF. CDR3 nucleotides: TGCGCCAGCAGCCTTTGGACTAGCGCCACCGGGGAGCTGTTTTTT.

The chain joins TRBV29-1 to TRBJ1-5, with TRBD1 as a possible D gene (6 bases). V dropped 4 bases and J dropped 3 bases, with 10 bases sitting between them. This CDR3 has 13 amino acids. Per the germline V gene, CDR1 is SQVTM and CDR2 is ANQGSEA. In nucleotides, the CDR3 is TGCAGCGTTGCCAGGGGACCCAATCAGCCCCAGCATTTT. Translation: CSVARGPNQPQHF.

This rearrangement joins TRBV9 to TRBJ1-6; TRBD1 matches at 7 bases. The CDR3 runs to 14 residues. Looked up from germline, CDR1 is SGDLS and CDR2 is YYNGEE. With V trimmed by 3 bases and J by 7 bases, 4 bases remained unmatched. CDR3 amino acids: CASSAQGKNSPLHF. The CDR3 nucleotides are TGTGCCAGCAGCGCACAGGGGAAGAATTCACCCCTCCACTTT.

The genes are TRBV5-1 and TRBJ1-1; D may be TRBD1 (6 bases). Per germline, CDR1 SGHRS and CDR2 YFSETQ. The V end was cut by 0 bases, the J end by 1 base, with 16 bases between. There are 17 residues in the CDR3. The CDR3 DNA sequence: TGCGCCAGCAGCTTGGAGGTCTGGGGGCAGGAGAACACTGAAGCTTTCTTT. It codes for CASSLEVWGQENTEAFF.

The rearrangement uses TRBV2 and TRBJ1-5; perhaps TRBD1 as D (6 bases). This CDR3 is built from 12 residues. The ends were cut back, 6 bases at V and 11 bases at J, with 14 bases in the middle. Germline loops: CDR1 SNHLY, CDR2 FYNNEI. CDR3 residues: CASSNRDLAQHF. The DNA for the CDR3 is TGTGCCAGCAGCAACAGGGATCTCGCCCAGCATTTT.

This sequence joins TRBV28 and TRBJ1-6; D not resolved. CDR1 and CDR2 from the germline V gene are MDHEN and SYDVKM. This CDR3 spans 12 amino acids. V dropped 2 bases and J dropped 8 bases, with 4 bases sitting between them. The CDR3 DNA follows: TGTGCCAGCAGTTTACCGGATTCACCCCTCCACTTT. Translating it yields CASSLPDSPLHF.

This chain connects TRBV27 to TRBJ1-1; D might be TRBD1 (6 bases). Germline loops: CDR1 MNHEY, CDR2 SMNVEV (reference sequence). Trimming took 2 bases from V and 4 from J, leaving 11 bases between them. The CDR3 consists of 14 residues. The CDR3 sequence: CASSLNQGGTEAFF. CDR3 nucleotide sequence: TGTGCCAGCAGTTTAAATCAAGGGGGCACTGAAGCTTTCTTT.

This rearrangement joins TRBV27 to TRBJ1-4; possibly TRBD1 for D (5 bases). The germline V and J ends were trimmed by 11 bases and 7 bases, with 20 bases remaining between them. From germline, CDR1 is MNHEY and CDR2 SMNVEV (reference sequence). This CDR3 comprises 14 residues. In nucleotides, the CDR3 is TGTGCCTCCGCCTCGTGGGGCGCAGGTGAAAAACTGTTTTTT. Translated, it gives CASASWGAGEKLFF.

V usage is TRBV5-1 and J usage is TRBJ2-1, with 7 positions matching TRBD2. This CDR3 has 14 residues. Trimming removed 5 bases from V and 2 bases from J; junction bases left unmatched: 4. Looked up from germline, CDR1 is SGHRS and CDR2 is YFSETQ. CDR3 sequence reads: CASREAGAYNEQFF. The CDR3, as DNA: TGCGCCAGCAGGGAGGCGGGAGCCTACAATGAGCAGTTCTTC.

V and J are TRBV11-2 and TRBJ2-1, with 9 bases aligning to TRBD1. Germline V gives CDR1 SGHAT, CDR2 FQNNGV. The CDR3 has 18 amino acids. The junction had 10 bases not matched to a gene; V was cut back by 0 bases and J by 4 bases. Here the CDR3 reads CASSLDGGGTGKYNEQFF. The CDR3 DNA reads TGTGCCAGCAGCTTAGATGGGGGTGGGACAGGGAAATACAATGAGCAGTTCTTC. The complete variable domain, with remaining parts taken from reference TRBV11-2 and TRBJ2-1, reads EAGVAQSPRYKIIEKRQSVAFWCNPISGHATLYWYQQILGQGPKLLIQFQNNGVVDDSQLPKDRFSAERLKGVDSTLKIQPAKLEDSAVYLCASSLDGGGTGKYNEQFFGPGTRLTVL.

The genes are TRBV7-3 and TRBJ1-5; 8 nucleotides line up with TRBD1. CDR3 size: 16 residues. Trimming removed 5 bases from V and 5 bases from J; junction bases left unmatched: 11. From germline, CDR1 is SGHTA and CDR2 FQGTGA. CDR3 loop: CASSQPPGQGDQPQHF. The CDR3 DNA is TGTGCCAGCAGCCAACCCCCCGGACAGGGAGATCAGCCCCAGCATTTT. Together with reference TRBV7-3 and TRBJ1-5, the CDR3 gives the full variable domain: GAGVSQTPSNKVTEKGKYVELRCDPISGHTALYWYRQSLGQGPEFLIYFQGTGAADDSGLPNDRFFAVRPEGSVSTLKIQRTERGDSAVYLCASSQPPGQGDQPQHFGDGTRLSIL.

The chain combines TRBV6-1 with TRBJ1-4, with TRBD1 identical over 8 bases. The CDR3 consists of 15 residues. Germline loops: CDR1 MNHNS, CDR2 SASEGT. Unmatched junction bases numbered 3, after V lost 1 base and J lost 5 bases. CDR3 sequence reads: CASSEGRTGNEKLFF. Written as DNA, the CDR3 is TGTGCCAGCAGTGAAGGAAGGACAGGGAATGAAAAACTGTTTTTT.

This rearrangement joins TRBV9 to TRBJ2-1; D is unclear. This CDR3 is 13 amino acids long. Trimming pared 0 bases from V and 8 bases from J, leaving 9 bases between. Looked up from germline, CDR1 is SGDLS and CDR2 is YYNGEE. CDR3 amino acids: CASSVAADYEQFF. The CDR3 nucleotides are TGTGCCAGCAGCGTAGCTGCGGATTATGAGCAGTTCTTC.

The chain combines TRBV5-4 with TRBJ1-2, with 11 bases matching TRBD1. The J segment lost 2 bases and the V segment lost 4 bases, leaving 10 bases of the junction unmatched. This CDR3 region has 17 residues. Germline V lookup: CDR1 SGHNT, CDR2 YYREEE (reference sequence). The chain's CDR3 is CASSVYIGTGGNYGYTF. Here the CDR3 DNA reads TGTGCCAGCAGCGTCTACATCGGGACAGGGGGGAACTATGGCTACACCTTC. Drawing the rest from reference TRBV5-4 and TRBJ1-2, the complete variable domain is ETGVTQSPTHLIKTRGQQVTLRCSSQSGHNTVSWYQQALGQGPQFIFQYYREEENGRGNFPPRFSGLQFPNYSSELNVNALELDDSALYLCASSVYIGTGGNYGYTFGSGTRLTVV.

This chain uses TRBV9 with TRBJ1-4; weak D call: TRBD1 (5 bases). Germline V gives CDR1 SGDLS, CDR2 YYNGEE. The CDR3 runs 15 residues. V shed 0 bases and J shed 7 bases, with 13 bases lying between them. In nucleotides, the CDR3 is TGTGCCAGCAGCGTAGCAAGAGGGACTGGTGAAAAACTGTTTTTT. Translation gives CASSVARGTGEKLFF.

In this sample, this clone turned up once. V is TRBV9 and J is TRBJ1-2; tentative D call: TRBD1 (5 bases). The V and J ends lost 5 bases and 0 bases respectively, with 17 bases between them. The CDR3 contains 16 residues. CDR1 is SGDLS and CDR2 is YYNGEE in the germline V gene. CDR3 sequence: CASRKGHALTNYGYTF. In DNA, the CDR3 is TGTGCCAGCAGAAAAGGACACGCACTCACTAACTATGGCTACACCTTC. Looking up the rest from reference TRBV9 and TRBJ1-2 gives the full variable domain: DSGVTQTPKHLITATGQRVTLRCSPRSGDLSVYWYQQSLDQGLQFLIQYYNGEERAKGNILERFSAQQFPDLHSELNLSSLELGDSALYFCASRKGHALTNYGYTFGSGTRLTVV.